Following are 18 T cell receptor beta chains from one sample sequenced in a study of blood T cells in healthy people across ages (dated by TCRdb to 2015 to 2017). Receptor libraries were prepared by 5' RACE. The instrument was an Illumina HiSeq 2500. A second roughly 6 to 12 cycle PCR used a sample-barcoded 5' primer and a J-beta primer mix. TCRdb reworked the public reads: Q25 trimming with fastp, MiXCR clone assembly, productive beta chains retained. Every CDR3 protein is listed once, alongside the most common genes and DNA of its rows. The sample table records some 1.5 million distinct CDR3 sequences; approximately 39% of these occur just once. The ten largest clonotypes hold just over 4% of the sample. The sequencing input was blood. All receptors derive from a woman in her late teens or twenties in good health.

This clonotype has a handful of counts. Here the CDR3 reads CASSLYQGETQYF. The CDR3 DNA sequence: TGTGCCAGCAGCCTATACCAAGGGGAGACCCAGTACTTC. V usage is TRBV7-2 and J usage is TRBJ2-5; D gene ambiguous. The germline V gene encodes CDR1 SGHTA and CDR2 FQGNSA. The V end lost 5 bases, the J end lost 5 bases, and 12 bases lay between the germline ends. CDR3 length: 13 amino acids.

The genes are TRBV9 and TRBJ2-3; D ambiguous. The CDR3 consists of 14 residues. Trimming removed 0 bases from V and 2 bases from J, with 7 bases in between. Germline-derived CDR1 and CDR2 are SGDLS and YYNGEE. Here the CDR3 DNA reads TGTGCCAGCAGCGTAGATCAAAACACAGATACGCAGTATTTT. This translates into CASSVDQNTDTQYF.

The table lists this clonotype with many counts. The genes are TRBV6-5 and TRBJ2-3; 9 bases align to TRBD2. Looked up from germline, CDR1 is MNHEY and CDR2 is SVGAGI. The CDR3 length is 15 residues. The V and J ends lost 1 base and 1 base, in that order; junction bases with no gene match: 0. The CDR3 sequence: CASSYLAGGTDTQYF. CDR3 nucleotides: TGTGCCAGCAGTTACTTAGCGGGGGGCACAGATACGCAGTATTTT.

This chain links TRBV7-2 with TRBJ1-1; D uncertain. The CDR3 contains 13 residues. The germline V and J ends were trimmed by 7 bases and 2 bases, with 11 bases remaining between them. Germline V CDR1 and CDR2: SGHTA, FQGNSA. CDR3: CASTVGTNTEAFF. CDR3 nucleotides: TGTGCCAGCACTGTCGGAACCAACACTGAAGCTTTCTTT.

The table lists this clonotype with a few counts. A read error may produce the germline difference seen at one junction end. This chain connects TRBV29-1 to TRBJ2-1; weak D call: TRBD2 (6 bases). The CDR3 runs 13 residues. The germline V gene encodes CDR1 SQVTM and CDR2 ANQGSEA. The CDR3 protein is CSVQRAPYDEQFF. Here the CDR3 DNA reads TGCAGCGTCCAGCGGGCGCCCTACGATGAGCAGTTCTTC.

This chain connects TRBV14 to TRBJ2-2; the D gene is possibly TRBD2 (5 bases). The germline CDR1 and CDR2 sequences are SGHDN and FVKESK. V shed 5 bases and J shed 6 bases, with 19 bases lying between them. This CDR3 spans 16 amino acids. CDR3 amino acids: CASSWPGILRSGELFF. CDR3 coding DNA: TGTGCCAGCAGCTGGCCGGGAATCCTAAGGTCCGGGGAGCTGTTTTTT.

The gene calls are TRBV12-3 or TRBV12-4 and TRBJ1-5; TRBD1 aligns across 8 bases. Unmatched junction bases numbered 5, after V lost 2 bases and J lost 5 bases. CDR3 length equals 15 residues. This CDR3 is CASSLLRGRDQPQHF. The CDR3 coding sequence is TGTGCCAGCAGTTTACTCAGGGGGCGGGATCAGCCCCAGCATTTT.

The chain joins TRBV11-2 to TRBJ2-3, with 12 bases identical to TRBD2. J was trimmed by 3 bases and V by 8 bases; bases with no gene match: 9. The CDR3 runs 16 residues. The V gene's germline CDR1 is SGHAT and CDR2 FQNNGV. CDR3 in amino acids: CASGARLAGETDTQYF. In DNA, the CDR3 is TGTGCCAGCGGCGCTAGACTAGCGGGGGAGACAGATACGCAGTATTTT.

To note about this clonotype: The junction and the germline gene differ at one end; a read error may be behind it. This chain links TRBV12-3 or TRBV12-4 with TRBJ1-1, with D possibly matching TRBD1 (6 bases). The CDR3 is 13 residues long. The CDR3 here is CVSSAQGWGEAFF. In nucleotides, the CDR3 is TGTGTCAGCAGTGCCCAGGGGTGGGGTGAAGCTTTCTTT.

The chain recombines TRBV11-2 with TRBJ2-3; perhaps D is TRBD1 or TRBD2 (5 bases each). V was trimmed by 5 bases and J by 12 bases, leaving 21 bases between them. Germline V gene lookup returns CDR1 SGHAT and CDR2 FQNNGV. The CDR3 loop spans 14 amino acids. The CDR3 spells CASSTGTALYAQYF. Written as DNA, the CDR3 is TGTGCCAGCAGCACCGGGACGGCGCTATACGCTCAGTATTTT. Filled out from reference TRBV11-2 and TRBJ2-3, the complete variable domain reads EAGVAQSPRYKIIEKRQSVAFWCNPISGHATLYWYQQILGQGPKLLIQFQNNGVVDDSQLPKDRFSAERLKGVDSTLKIQPAKLEDSAVYLCASSTGTALYAQYFGPGTRLTVL.

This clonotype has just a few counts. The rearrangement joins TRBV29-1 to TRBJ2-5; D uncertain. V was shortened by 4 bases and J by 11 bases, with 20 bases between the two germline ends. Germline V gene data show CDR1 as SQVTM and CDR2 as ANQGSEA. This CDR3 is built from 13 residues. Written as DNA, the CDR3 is TGCAGCGTTGCAGAAGGGCGATACAATGAGCAGTACTTC. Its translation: CSVAEGRYNEQYF.

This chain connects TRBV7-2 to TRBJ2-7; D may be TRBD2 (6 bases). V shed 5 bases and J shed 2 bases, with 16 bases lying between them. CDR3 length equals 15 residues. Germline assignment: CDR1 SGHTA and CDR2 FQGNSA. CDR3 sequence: CASSADGRGPYEQYF. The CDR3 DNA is TGTGCCAGCAGCGCAGACGGGAGAGGGCCCTACGAGCAGTACTTC.

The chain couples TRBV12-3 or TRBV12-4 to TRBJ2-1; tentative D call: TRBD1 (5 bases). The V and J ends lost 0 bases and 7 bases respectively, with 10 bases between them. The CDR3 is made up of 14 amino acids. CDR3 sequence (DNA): TGTGCCAGCAGTTTAGCATCAGGGTTAAATGAGCAGTTCTTC. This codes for CASSLASGLNEQFF.

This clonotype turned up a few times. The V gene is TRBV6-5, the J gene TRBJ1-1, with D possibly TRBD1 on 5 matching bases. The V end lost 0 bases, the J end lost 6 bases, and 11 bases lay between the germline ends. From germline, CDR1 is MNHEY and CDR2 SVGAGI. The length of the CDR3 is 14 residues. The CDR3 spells CASSYSEGWPEAFF. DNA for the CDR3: TGTGCCAGCAGTTACTCGGAGGGGTGGCCTGAAGCTTTCTTT.

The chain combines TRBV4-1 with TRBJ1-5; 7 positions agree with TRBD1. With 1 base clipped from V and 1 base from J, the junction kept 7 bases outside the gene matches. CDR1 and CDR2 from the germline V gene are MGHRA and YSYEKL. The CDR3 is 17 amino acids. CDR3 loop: CASSQGAGGGSNQPQHF. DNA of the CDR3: TGCGCCAGCAGCCAAGGGGCAGGGGGAGGCAGCAATCAGCCCCAGCATTTT.

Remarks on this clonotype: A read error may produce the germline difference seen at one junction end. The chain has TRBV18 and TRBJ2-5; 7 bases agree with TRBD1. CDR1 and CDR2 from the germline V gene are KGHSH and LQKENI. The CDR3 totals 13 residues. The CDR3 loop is CANSPGGEETQYF. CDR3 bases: TGTGCCAACTCACCAGGGGGAGAAGAGACCCAGTACTTC.

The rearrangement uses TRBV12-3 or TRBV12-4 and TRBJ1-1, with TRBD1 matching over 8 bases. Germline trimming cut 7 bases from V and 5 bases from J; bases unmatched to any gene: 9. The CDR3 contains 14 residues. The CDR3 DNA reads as TGTGCCAGCACCGCCGGGACAGGAGATACTGAAGCTTTCTTT. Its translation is CASTAGTGDTEAFF.

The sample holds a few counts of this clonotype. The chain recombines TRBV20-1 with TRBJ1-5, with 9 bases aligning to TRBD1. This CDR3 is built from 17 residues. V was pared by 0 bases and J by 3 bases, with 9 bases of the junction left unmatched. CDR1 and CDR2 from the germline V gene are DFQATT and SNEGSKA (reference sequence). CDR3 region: CSARDDTGGRNNQPQHF. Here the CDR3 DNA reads TGCAGTGCTAGAGACGATACAGGGGGCAGGAACAATCAGCCCCAGCATTTT.